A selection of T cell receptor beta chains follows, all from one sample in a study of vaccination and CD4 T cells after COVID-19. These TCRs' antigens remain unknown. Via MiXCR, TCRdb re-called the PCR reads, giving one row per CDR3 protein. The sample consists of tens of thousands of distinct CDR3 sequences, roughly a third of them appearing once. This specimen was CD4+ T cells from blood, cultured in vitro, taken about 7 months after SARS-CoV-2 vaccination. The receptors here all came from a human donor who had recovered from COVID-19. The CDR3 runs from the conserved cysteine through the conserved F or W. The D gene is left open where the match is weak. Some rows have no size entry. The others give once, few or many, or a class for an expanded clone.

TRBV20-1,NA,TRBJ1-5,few,TGCAGTGCTAGGTACGGGGCCAGGAAGCCCCAGCATTTT,CSARYGARKPQHF
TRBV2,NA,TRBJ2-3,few,TGTGCCAGCAAGGGCACAGATACGCAGTATTTT,CASKGTDTQYF
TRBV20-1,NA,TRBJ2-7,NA,TGCAGTGCTAGAAACTCCTACGAGCAGTACTTC,CSARNSYEQYF
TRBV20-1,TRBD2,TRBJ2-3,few,TGCAGTGTCGAAGAGTTTGGCGGGAGGGCGCCGGATACGCAGTATTTT,CSVEEFGGRAPDTQYF
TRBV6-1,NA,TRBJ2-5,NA,TGTGCCAGCAGATTTCGGGACAACCAAGAGACCCAGTACTTC,CASRFRDNQETQYF
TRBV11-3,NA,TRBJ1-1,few,TGTGCCAGCAGCTTAGGCCCCACTGAAGCTTTCTTT,CASSLGPTEAFF
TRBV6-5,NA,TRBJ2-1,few,TGTGCCAGCAGTTACTCGACAGGTACTAACAATGAGCAGTTCTTC,CASSYSTGTNNEQFF
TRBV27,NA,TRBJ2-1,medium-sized,TGTGCCAGCATAGTTGGGAGAACCTACAATGAGCAGTTCTTC,CASIVGRTYNEQFF
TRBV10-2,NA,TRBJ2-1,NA,TGCGCCAGCAGTGTTTCGCAAAGCTCCTACAATGAGCAGTTCTTC,CASSVSQSSYNEQFF
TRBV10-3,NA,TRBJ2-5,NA,TGTGCCATCAGTGGGCACGGCCAAGAGACCCAGTACTTC,CAISGHGQETQYF
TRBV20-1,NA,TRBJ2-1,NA,TGCAGTGCCCAATGTAGAATGAGCGGGTGCCCCTCCTACAATGAGCAGTTCTTC,CSAQCRMSGCPSYNEQFF
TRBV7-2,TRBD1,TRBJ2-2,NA,TGTGCCAGCAGTCGAGACCGGGACAGGGTTAACGGGGAGCTGTTTTTT,CASSRDRDRVNGELFF
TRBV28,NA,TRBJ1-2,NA,TGTGCCAGCAGTAGGGGGGACATGAGGGGCTACACCTTC,CASSRGDMRGYTF
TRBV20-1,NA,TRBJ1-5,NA,TGCAGTGCCACAGGACGAGGGGTCGGCAATCAGCCCCAGCATTTT,CSATGRGVGNQPQHF
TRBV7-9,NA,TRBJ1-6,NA,TGTGCCAGCTCCCCCCCAGGTGGCTGGTCACCCCTCCACTTT,CASSPPGGWSPLHF
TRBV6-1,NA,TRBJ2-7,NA,TGTGCCAGCAGTGAAGGAGGTTTCTCCTACGAGCAGTACTTC,CASSEGGFSYEQYF
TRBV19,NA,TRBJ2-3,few,TGTGCCAGTAGAACCAGAGGAGCGGAATACACAGATACGCAGTATTTT,CASRTRGAEYTDTQYF
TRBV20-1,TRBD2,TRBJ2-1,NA,TGCAGTGCTGGGACTAGCGGGAGGTGGAACAATGAGCAGTTCTTC,CSAGTSGRWNNEQFF
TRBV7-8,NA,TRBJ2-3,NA,TGTGCCAGCAGCTTAGCGTTTAGAACTGATACGCAGTGTTTT,CASSLAFRTDTQCF
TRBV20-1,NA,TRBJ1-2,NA,TGCAGTGCCCGCTCGACAGAAAGCTGGGGCTACACCTTC,CSARSTESWGYTF
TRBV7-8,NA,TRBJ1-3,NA,TGTGCCAGCAGCTTAGTCCTGGGATCTGGAAACACCATATATTTT,CASSLVLGSGNTIYF
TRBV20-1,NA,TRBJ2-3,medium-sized,TGCAGTGCTAGTTTAGGATCCACAGATACGCAGTATTTT,CSASLGSTDTQYF